The 29 T cell receptor beta chains below come from one sample, sequenced in a study of blood T cells in healthy people across ages. Next came a second PCR, run for about 7 to 12 cycles, which used a sample-barcoded 5' primer along with a J-beta primer mix. MiXCR, run by TCRdb on the 5' RACE reads, gives a single entry per CDR3 protein. The table records about 590,000 distinct CDR3 sequences, approximately 30% of them present only once. The sequencing input was blood. These receptors originate from a woman at least 80 years old in good health.

This clonotype was observed many times. CDR3 nucleotides: TGCAGCGTTCTATTGGGGCAGCGCACTGAAGCTTTCTTT. This encodes CSVLLGQRTEAFF. This sequence joins TRBV29-1 and TRBJ1-1; a possible D gene is TRBD1 (5 bases). This CDR3 spans 13 amino acids. V was clipped by 5 bases and J by 4 bases, with 14 bases between them. In germline, CDR1 is SQVTM, CDR2 ANQGSEA. Full variable domain (missing parts from reference TRBV29-1 and TRBJ1-1): SAVISQKPSRDICQRGTSLTIQCQVDSQVTMMFWYRQQPGQSLTLIATANQGSEATYESGFVIDKFPISRPNLTFSTLTVSNMSPEDSSIYLCSVLLGQRTEAFFGQGTRLTVV.

Notes on this clonotype: Since a much larger clone is just one base distant, this may be a read error. The conserved final phenylalanine or tryptophan is absent from the CDR3, which likely points to a read error. The chain carries TRBV6-1 and TRBJ2-1; D perhaps matches TRBD2 (5 bases). Germline CDR1 and CDR2: MNHNS and SASEGT. This CDR3 is built from 14 residues. CDR3 bases: TGTGCCAGCAGCGAAGGAGGTCTCTTAGGGGAGCAGTTCTGC. Translating gives CASSEGGLLGEQFC.

A note on this clonotype: The limits of the CDR3 on the DNA are not certain, so only TCRdb's listed CDR3 is given. The V gene is TRBV9, the J gene TRBJ2-6. Germline V gives CDR1 SGDLS, CDR2 YYNGEE. Termini included, the CDR3 measures 14 amino acids. The CDR3 sequence is CVSSVAPGANVPTF.

This clonotype was detected a few times. This may arise from a read error, as a much more abundant clone is one base away. The chain recombines TRBV7-3 with TRBJ2-7; 8 bases align to TRBD2. The V segment lost 0 bases and the J segment 7 bases; nucleotides outside the gene matches: 11. This CDR3 comprises 16 residues. CDR1 and CDR2 from the germline V gene are SGHTA and FQGTGA. The CDR3 sequence: CASSLTGGAYYNEQYF. The DNA of the CDR3 is TGTGCCAGCAGCTTAACCGGGGGGGCCTATTATAATGAGCAGTACTTC.

This clonotype has ten or more counts. The rearrangement links TRBV6-5 to TRBJ2-3; TRBD2 might be the D (7 bases). V was cut by 6 bases and J by 2 bases, with 15 bases left in between. CDR1 MNHEY and CDR2 SVGAGI come from the germline V gene. The CDR3 extends over 15 amino acids. CDR3: CASRLAGADTDTQYF. DNA of the CDR3: TGTGCCAGCAGGCTCGCGGGGGCTGACACAGATACGCAGTATTTT.

V gene TRBV20-1 combines with J gene TRBJ2-2, with TRBD1 identical over 7 bases. Germline V gene data show CDR1 as DFQATT and CDR2 as SNEGSKA (reference sequence). This CDR3 contains 13 residues. J gave up 4 bases and V 4 bases, and 3 bases lay outside the gene matches. This CDR3 reads CSANRGGTGELFF. The DNA of the CDR3 is TGCAGTGCTAACAGGGGTGGCACCGGGGAGCTGTTTTTT.

This clonotype turned up a few times. This chain joins TRBV20-1 and TRBJ1-2; D gene ambiguous. Germline CDR1 DFQATT, CDR2 SNEGSKA (reference sequence). The CDR3 sequence is 11 residues long. The ends were cut back, 5 bases at V and 1 base at J, with 5 bases in the middle. The CDR3 region is CSAQINYGYTF. As DNA, the CDR3 is TGCAGTGCTCAGATTAACTATGGCTACACCTTC.

The sample holds one count of this clonotype. V gene TRBV15 combines with J gene TRBJ2-5, with 9 bases lining up with TRBD1. Germline V gene data show CDR1 as LNHNV and CDR2 as YYDKDF (reference sequence). The CDR3 runs 17 residues. Unmatched junction bases numbered 8, after V lost 3 bases and J lost 0 bases. The CDR3 protein is CATSSEGQGKYQETQYF. The CDR3 DNA sequence: TGTGCCACCAGCAGCGAAGGACAGGGGAAGTACCAAGAGACCCAGTACTTC.

This clonotype has more than one count but fewer than ten. This may arise from a read error, as a much more abundant clone is one base away. The chain couples TRBV11-1 to TRBJ2-5; tentative D call: TRBD1 (5 bases). This CDR3 is built from 14 residues. Per the germline V gene, CDR1 is SGHAT and CDR2 is FQDESV (reference sequence). The V gene lost 6 bases and the J gene lost 2 bases, with 13 bases spanning the gap. The CDR3 DNA reads TGTGCCAGCAGTTGTAGACAGATTCAAGAGACCCAGTACTTC. It translates to CASSCRQIQETQYF.

The gene calls are TRBV18 and TRBJ2-1; 8 positions match TRBD1. Germline V CDR1 and CDR2: KGHSH, LQKENI. Unmatched junction bases numbered 12, after V lost 5 bases and J lost 15 bases. CDR3 length: 13 amino acids. CDR3 amino acids: CASSIGTGRLGFF. The CDR3, as DNA: TGTGCCAGCTCAATTGGGACAGGTCGTCTTGGGTTCTTC.

This clonotype showed up many times. The CDR3 region is CATYSGTGRSNYGYTF. The CDR3 region has the DNA TGTGCCACCTACTCCGGGACAGGGAGAAGTAACTATGGCTACACCTTC. V is TRBV19 and J is TRBJ1-2; 9 bases agree with TRBD1. This CDR3 contains 16 residues. With 10 bases clipped from V and 1 base from J, the junction kept 13 bases outside the gene matches. Germline values: CDR1 LNHDA, CDR2 SQIVND (reference sequence).

This clonotype was observed a single time. The chain recombines TRBV4-1 with TRBJ2-5, with 8 nucleotides matching TRBD1. The J call may be wrong; the DNA end is better matched by TRBJ2-7. CDR3 length: 15 residues. Germline V gives CDR1 MGHRA, CDR2 YSYEKL. CDR3 nucleotide sequence: TGCGCCAGCAGCCAAGCAAGCAGGGGGCTTAGCGAGCAGTACTTC. It yields the protein CASSQASRGLSEQYF.

CDR3 residues: CASSHRLGEAQPQHF. CDR3 nucleotides: TGTGCCAGCAGTCACCGGTTGGGAGAGGCTCAGCCCCAGCATTTT. The chain couples TRBV28 to TRBJ1-5; D not certain. The CDR3 runs 15 residues. Germline CDR1 is MDHEN and CDR2 is SYDVKM. V dropped 5 bases and J dropped 6 bases, with 17 bases sitting between them.

This clonotype was picked up many times. The V and J genes are TRBV6-2 or TRBV6-3 and TRBJ1-5; possible D gene TRBD1, 5 bases. CDR3 length: 13 residues. Germline V gives CDR1 MNHEY, CDR2 SVGEGT. Trimming shortened V by 6 bases and J by 2 bases, and 8 bases separated the two germline ends. CDR3 DNA sequence: TGTGCCAGCAGACGGGACGGCAATCAGCCCCAGCATTTT. The encoded protein is CASRRDGNQPQHF.

At least ten counts were recorded for this clonotype. The chain is built from TRBV5-5 and TRBJ2-3, with 7 nucleotides matching TRBD1. Germline V gives CDR1 SGHKS, CDR2 YYEKEE (reference sequence). CDR3 length: 17 residues. After removal of 4 bases from V and 4 bases from J, the junction contained 15 bases not matched to a gene. CDR3 bases: TGTGCCAGCAGCCTCTATGGGGACAGCAGTTACTCAGATACGCAGTATTTT. Translating gives CASSLYGDSSYSDTQYF.

This clonotype was seen just once. The chain uses TRBV9 and TRBJ1-2; no firm D call. The CDR3 consists of 11 residues. The germline V and J ends were trimmed by 9 bases and 8 bases, with 14 bases remaining between them. CDR1 SGDLS and CDR2 YYNGEE come from the germline V gene. CDR3 residues: CATSDPYGYTF. DNA of the CDR3: TGTGCCACCAGTGACCCTTACGGCTACACCTTC. Based on the CDR3 plus reference TRBV9 and TRBJ1-2, the full variable domain is DSGVTQTPKHLITATGQRVTLRCSPRSGDLSVYWYQQSLDQGLQFLIQYYNGEERAKGNILERFSAQQFPDLHSELNLSSLELGDSALYFCATSDPYGYTFGSGTRLTVV.

The chain carries TRBV19 and TRBJ1-1; D call uncertain. Germline V gives CDR1 LNHDA, CDR2 SQIVND (reference sequence). The CDR3 consists of 14 residues. Trimming removed 6 bases at V and 1 base at J, with 12 bases between. CDR3 amino acids: CASRVGPTNTEAFF. The DNA for the CDR3 is TGTGCCAGTAGAGTGGGTCCGACGAACACTGAAGCTTTCTTT.

This chain uses TRBV12-3 or TRBV12-4 with TRBJ2-6; D possibly corresponds to TRBD2 (5 bases). Trimming pared 5 bases from V and 4 bases from J, leaving 18 bases between. This CDR3 spans 17 amino acids. CDR3 in DNA: TGTGCCAGCAGTGAAGCCGGGGTTTTGTGGGGGGCCAACGTCCTGACTTTC. It is translated as CASSEAGVLWGANVLTF.

This clonotype appeared a few times. This chain links TRBV19 with TRBJ2-7, with 9 bases lining up with TRBD1. The V and J ends lost 7 bases and 3 bases, in that order; junction bases with no gene match: 4. Looked up from germline, CDR1 is LNHDA and CDR2 is SQIVND (reference sequence). The CDR3 consists of 13 residues. This CDR3 reads CASKGTGFYEQYF. CDR3 nucleotide sequence: TGTGCCAGTAAAGGGACAGGGTTCTACGAGCAGTACTTC.

This clonotype came up a few times. This rearrangement joins TRBV6-2 or TRBV6-3 to TRBJ1-5; D is unclear. Trimming pared 2 bases from V and 5 bases from J, leaving 16 bases between. Germline CDR1 MNHEY, CDR2 SVGEGT. The CDR3 extends over 16 amino acids. CDR3 bases: TGTGCCAGCAGTTACGTCGCGGCGAGCCCTTATCAGCCCCAGCATTTT. Encoded protein: CASSYVAASPYQPQHF.

This clonotype occurred many times. This chain uses TRBV7-8 with TRBJ2-1; the D is unclear. The CDR3 runs 14 residues. The V and J ends lost 1 base and 0 bases respectively, with 4 bases between them. Germline V gives CDR1 SGHVS, CDR2 FQNEAQ. DNA of the CDR3: TGTGCCAGCAGCTTAGGAGGCTCCTACAATGAGCAGTTCTTC. Encoded protein: CASSLGGSYNEQFF.

This clonotype was recorded many times. The chain employs TRBV12-3 or TRBV12-4 and TRBJ1-6; 11 nucleotides align to TRBD1. The CDR3 spans 15 residues. The V segment lost 6 bases and the J segment 5 bases; nucleotides outside the gene matches: 3. CDR3 bases: TGTGCCAGCAGCCGGGACAGGGGGAATAATTCACCCCTCCACTTT. Its protein product is CASSRDRGNNSPLHF.

This clonotype was found many times. The rearrangement joins TRBV28 to TRBJ2-1; 8 bases match TRBD2. Germline loops: CDR1 MDHEN, CDR2 SYDVKM. The CDR3 extends over 17 amino acids. V shed 4 bases and J 0 bases; nucleotides not matched to a gene: 8. The CDR3 bases are TGTGCCAGCAGTTCCAGGGGCGGGGGGATCTCCTACAATGAGCAGTTCTTC. Protein product: CASSSRGGGISYNEQFF.

This clonotype was detected only a few times. A much more abundant neighbour one base away suggests this may be a read error. This chain links TRBV12-3 or TRBV12-4 with TRBJ2-5; 7 bases are shared with TRBD2. The CDR3 runs 14 residues. The ends lost 5 bases at V and 11 bases at J; junction bases unmatched: 14. CDR3 loop: CASSLLTSPVEQYF. CDR3 nucleotide sequence: TGTGCCAGCAGTCTATTGACTAGCCCCGTTGAGCAGTACTTC.

This clonotype was observed a few times. The CDR3, as DNA: TGCGCCAGCAGCCCTCGTCGGGGTAGGGACGAGCAGTACTTC. Encoded protein: CASSPRRGRDEQYF. The J gene is TRBJ2-7, the V gene TRBV5-1, with D possibly matching TRBD2 (5 bases). Germline V gene lookup returns CDR1 SGHRS and CDR2 YFSETQ. CDR3 length: 14 residues. V lost 4 bases and J lost 5, with 16 bases in between.

A few counts support this clonotype. This chain connects TRBV19 to TRBJ1-2; tentatively, D is TRBD1 (5 bases). The germline gives CDR1 LNHDA, CDR2 SQIVND (reference sequence). This CDR3 spans 13 amino acids. The V and J ends lost 6 bases and 9 bases respectively, with 17 bases between them. Written as DNA, the CDR3 is TGTGCCAGTAGCCGAGGCCGGGGGGAAAGCTACACCTTC. It yields the protein CASSRGRGESYTF.

This clonotype was seen ten or more times. The V call is TRBV6-1, the J call TRBJ2-1; 7 bases align to TRBD2. The germline CDR1 and CDR2 sequences are MNHNS and SASEGT. V shed 0 bases and J 10 bases; nucleotides not matched to a gene: 9. This CDR3 has 15 residues. The CDR3 region is CASSEAHAGVREQFF. CDR3 nucleotides: TGTGCCAGCAGTGAAGCGCACGCGGGGGTCAGAGAGCAGTTCTTC.

The V call is TRBV28, the J call TRBJ1-5; D is unclear. Germline-derived CDR1 and CDR2 are MDHEN and SYDVKM. Trimming shortened V by 1 base and J by 5 bases, and 18 bases separated the two germline ends. The length of the CDR3 is 17 residues. The CDR3 sequence is CASSLSDGSRPHQPQHF. In nucleotides, the CDR3 is TGTGCCAGCAGTTTATCTGATGGGAGCCGGCCGCATCAGCCCCAGCATTTT.

Here the CDR3 reads CASTEIAGAWETQYF. CDR3 in DNA: TGTGCCAGCACCGAAATAGCGGGGGCCTGGGAGACCCAGTACTTC. The chain has TRBV6-2 or TRBV6-3 and TRBJ2-5; 9 bases are a match to TRBD2. V was clipped by 7 bases and J by 5 bases; unmatched bases: 11. The germline V gene encodes CDR1 MNHEY and CDR2 SVGEGT. This CDR3 has 15 amino acids.